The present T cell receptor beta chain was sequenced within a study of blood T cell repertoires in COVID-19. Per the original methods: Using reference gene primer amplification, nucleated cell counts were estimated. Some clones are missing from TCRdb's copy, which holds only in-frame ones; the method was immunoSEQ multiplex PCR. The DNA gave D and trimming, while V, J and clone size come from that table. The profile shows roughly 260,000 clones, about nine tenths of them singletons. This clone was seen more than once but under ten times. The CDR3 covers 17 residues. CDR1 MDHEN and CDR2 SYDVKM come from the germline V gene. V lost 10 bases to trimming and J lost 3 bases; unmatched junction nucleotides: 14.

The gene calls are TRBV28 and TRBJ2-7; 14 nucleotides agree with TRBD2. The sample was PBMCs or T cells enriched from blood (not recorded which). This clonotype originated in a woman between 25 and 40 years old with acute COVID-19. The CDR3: CANSQGGLAGAVYEQYF. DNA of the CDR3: TGTGCCAACTCACAGGGGGGACTAGCGGGAGCTGTCTACGAGCAGTACTTC.